A selection of T cell receptor beta chains follows, all from one sample in a study of T cells in Graves' hyperthyroidism and ophthalmopathy. TCRdb analysed the multiplex PCR reads with MiXCR anew, one entry per CDR3 protein. Of approximately 720,000 distinct CDR3 sequences in the sample, approximately 18% are singletons; the top ten hold over 15%. The sample was blood. Receptors originate from a woman aged 50 to 60 with Graves' hyperthyroidism that later progressed to Graves' ophthalmopathy. Each CDR3 is given with its conserved first and last residue. A D gene is named only where the DNA matches it firmly. Clone size is not always given. Where it is, it says once, few, many or a class for expanded clones.

d_call	j_call	clone_size	v_call	cdr3_nt	cdr3_aa
.	TRBJ1-1	many	TRBV13	TGTGCCAGCAGCTTAGGGGTCACGAACACTGAAGCTTTCTTT	CASSLGVTNTEAFF
.	TRBJ1-4	.	TRBV5-1	TGCGCCAGCAGCTTGGAACAGTTACCGTCAACTAATGAAAAACTGTTTTTT	CASSLEQLPSTNEKLFF
.	TRBJ2-5	.	TRBV5-6	TGTGCCAGCAGCTTGGCTCCCCGGTGGGGGCGGGAGACCCAGTACTTC	CASSLAPRWGRETQYF
.	TRBJ1-2	.	TRBV27	TGTGCCAGCAGTTTTGGCAGGGCGGGCGGCTACACCTTC	CASSFGRAGGYTF
TRBD1	TRBJ2-2	many	TRBV7-3	TGTGCCAGCAGCCCTCGACAGGGGCCTTACACCGGGGAGCTGTTTTTT	CASSPRQGPYTGELFF
.	TRBJ1-5	few	TRBV9	TGTGCCAGCAGCGTAGGAATAGGCAATCAGCCCCAGCATTTT	CASSVGIGNQPQHF
TRBD1	TRBJ2-7	.	TRBV5-4	TGTGCCAGCAGTCAGGGACAGGGGCCCGAGCAGTACTTC	CASSQGQGPEQYF
.	TRBJ2-7	.	TRBV6-5	TGTGCCAGCAGTTACTCCGACAGACGCTACGAGCAGTACTTC	CASSYSDRRYEQYF
TRBD1	TRBJ1-2	many	TRBV30	TGTGCCTGGAGTCCTGGGGGAGGGGGCGAGGGCTACACCTTC	CAWSPGGGGEGYTF
.	TRBJ1-1	few	TRBV11-2	TGTGCCAGCAGCTTAATCGATCGGGCGCGGAACACTGAAGCTTTCTTT	CASSLIDRARNTEAFF
.	TRBJ1-2	many	TRBV6-1	TGTGCCAGCAGTGAAACCATTTGGCCCTCTTCCTATGGCTACACCTTC	CASSETIWPSSYGYTF
.	TRBJ1-4	.	TRBV6-1	TGTGCCAGCAGGGAATTCTACGAAAAACTGTTTTTT	CASREFYEKLFF
.	TRBJ2-3	many	TRBV7-8	TGTGCCAGCAGCTTAGTTGGAGGAACGGGGACAGATACGCAGTATTTT	CASSLVGGTGTDTQYF
TRBD2	TRBJ2-1	many	TRBV5-1	TGCGCCAGCAGCATCCTAGCGGGGGGTGGCTCCTACAATGAGCAGTTCTTC	CASSILAGGGSYNEQFF
TRBD2	TRBJ2-5	many	TRBV20-1	TGCAGTGCTAGAGGACTAGCGGGGGGCTACGAGACCCAGTACTTC	CSARGLAGGYETQYF